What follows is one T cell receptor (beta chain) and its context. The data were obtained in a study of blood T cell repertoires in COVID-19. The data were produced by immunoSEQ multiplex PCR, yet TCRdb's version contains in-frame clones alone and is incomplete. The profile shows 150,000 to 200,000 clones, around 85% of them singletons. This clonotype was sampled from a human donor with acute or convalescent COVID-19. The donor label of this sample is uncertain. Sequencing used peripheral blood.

This CDR3 reads CATSHGGASSYNEQFF. CDR3 DNA: TGTGCCACCTCCCACGGTGGGGCGAGCTCCTACAATGAGCAGTTCTTC. J is TRBJ2-1 and V is TRBV24-1, with D possibly TRBD1 on 5 matching bases. Trimming left V 9 bases short and J 0 bases short, with 17 bases between. The CDR3 is made up of 16 amino acids. Looked up from germline, CDR1 is KGHDR and CDR2 is SFDVKD.